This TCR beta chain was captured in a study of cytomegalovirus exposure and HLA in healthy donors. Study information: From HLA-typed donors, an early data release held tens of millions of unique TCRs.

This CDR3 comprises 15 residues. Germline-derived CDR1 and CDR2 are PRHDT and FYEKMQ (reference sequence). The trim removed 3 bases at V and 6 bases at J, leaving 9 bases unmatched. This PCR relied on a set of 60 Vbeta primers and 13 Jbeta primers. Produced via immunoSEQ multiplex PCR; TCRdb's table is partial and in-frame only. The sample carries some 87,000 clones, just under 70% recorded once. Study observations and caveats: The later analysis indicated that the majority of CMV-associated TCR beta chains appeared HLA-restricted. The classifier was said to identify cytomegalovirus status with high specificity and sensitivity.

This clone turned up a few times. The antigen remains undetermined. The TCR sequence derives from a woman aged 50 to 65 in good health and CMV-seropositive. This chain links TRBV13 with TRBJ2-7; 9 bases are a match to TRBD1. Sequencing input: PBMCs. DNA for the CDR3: TGTGCCAGCAGCTTGGCCGGGACAGGGTATCGCGAGCAGTACTTC. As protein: CASSLAGTGYREQYF.